This T cell receptor beta chain derives from a study of CDR3 diversity in severe acne. One entry per CDR3 protein results from TCRdb running MiXCR on the PCR reads. Counted here are around 83,000 distinct CDR3 sequences, around 47% occurring once; the ten biggest clones make up under 14%. V lost 8 bases, J lost 0 bases, and 12 bases stayed unmatched. Germline V gene lookup returns CDR1 DFQATT and CDR2 SNEGSKA (reference sequence). This CDR3 comprises 15 residues. The chain recombines TRBV20-1 with TRBJ2-7; TRBD2 aligns across 8 bases. The sequencing sample was made of blood. This receptor was identified in a male donor with severe acne vulgaris. The CDR3 DNA reads TGCAGTACACTAGCGGACGTCTCGGGCTCCTACGAGCAGTACTTC. This sequence encodes CSTLADVSGSYEQYF.